A selection of T cell receptor beta chains follows, all from one sample in a study of regulatory T cells in long-lasting Graves disease. TCRdb reprocessed the multiplex PCR reads with MiXCR, giving one entry per CDR3 protein. The table includes over 450,000 distinct CDR3 sequences, approximately 12% detected once. These data were also filed under a second study, of T cells in Graves' hyperthyroidism and ophthalmopathy.

Sequenced here: peripheral blood mononuclear cells (PBMCs), sampled at new diagnosis, from a patient treated with antithyroid drugs. The receptors come from a woman younger than 45 with Graves disease. CDR3s include the opening cysteine and the closing phenylalanine or tryptophan. The D gene is left open where the match is weak. The listing skips clone size in some rows; elsewhere it reads once, few, many or a size class.

j_call d_call clone_size v_call cdr3_nt cdr3_aa
TRBJ2-7 TRBD2 many TRBV4-1 TGCGCCAGCAGCCAACGTAGCGGGAGTCCCTACGAGCAGTACTTC CASSQRSGSPYEQYF
TRBJ2-7 . many TRBV30 TGTGCCTGGCAGACAACGGGATCCTCCTACGAGCAGTACTTC CAWQTTGSSYEQYF
TRBJ2-5 . many TRBV12-3/TRBV12-4 TGTGCCAGCGCCAGATTAGAGACCCAGTACTTC CASARLETQYF
TRBJ1-5 . many TRBV20-1 TGCAGTGCTAGTGGGGGAGGCAATCAGCCCCAGCATTTT CSASGGGNQPQHF
TRBJ1-1 . . TRBV7-8 TGTGCCAGCAGCCGGACAGATCCCACTGAAGCTTTCTTT CASSRTDPTEAFF
TRBJ2-2 . few TRBV19 TGTGCCAGTAAATCGTTGGTAGTGAACACCGGGGAGCTGTTTTTT CASKSLVVNTGELFF
TRBJ2-2 . many TRBV19 TGTGCCAGTAGTATAGTGGAATCCGGGGAGCTGTTTTTT CASSIVESGELFF
TRBJ2-1 . few TRBV20-1 TGCAGTGCTAGAGAAGGGACGGTTGCCAGAAATGAGCAGTTCTTC CSAREGTVARNEQFF
TRBJ2-1 TRBD2 many TRBV20-1 TGCAGTGCTCCCGGACTAGCGGGAGGGGTCTCCTACAATGAGCAGTTCTTC CSAPGLAGGVSYNEQFF
TRBJ2-1 . few TRBV11-2 TGTGCCAGCAGTTTTCTTTGGTCCGTGGGGAATGAGCAGTTCTTC CASSFLWSVGNEQFF
TRBJ1-1 . many TRBV2 . CASILAGGVTEAFF
TRBJ1-3 . few TRBV11-3 TGTGCCAGCAGCTCCAAACCCTATGGAAACACCATATATTTT CASSSKPYGNTIYF
TRBJ2-2 TRBD2 many TRBV12-3/TRBV12-4 TGTGCCAGCAGTTTATGGCTAGCGGGAGCCGGGGAGCTGTTTTTT CASSLWLAGAGELFF
TRBJ2-7 . many TRBV12-3/TRBV12-4 TGTGCCAGTGGCGACACCGCCTACGAGCAGTACTTC CASGDTAYEQYF
TRBJ2-7 TRBD1 . TRBV6-5 TGTGCCAGCAGTTACTCGAGGGACAGGTCATCCTACAATGAGCAGTACTTC CASSYSRDRSSYNEQYF
TRBJ2-3 . many TRBV7-3 TGTGCCAGCAGCCGGGGGGATACGCAGTATTTT CASSRGDTQYF
TRBJ1-5 TRBD1 . TRBV19 TGTGCCAGTAGTTCACAGACAGGGTTACAGCCCCAGCATTTT CASSSQTGLQPQHF
TRBJ1-2 TRBD1 few TRBV10-3 TGTGCCATCAGTGAAAGGACAGGGGCTGGCTACACCTTC CAISERTGAGYTF
TRBJ2-5 TRBD1 many TRBV27 TGTGCCAGCAGTTGGGGACAGGGGGCGAAGACCCAGTACTTC CASSWGQGAKTQYF
TRBJ2-2 . few TRBV12-3/TRBV12-4 TGTGCCAGCAGTGGGGACCGGGGCAGGGCTTTCACCGGGGAGCTGTTTTTT CASSGDRGRAFTGELFF